The 7 T cell receptor beta chains below all came from one sample that was sequenced in a study of PD-L1 blockade in urothelial cancer. The repertoire was sequenced with immunoSEQ multiplex PCR; TCRdb's copy has only in-frame clones and lacks some. This table has tens of thousands of clones, roughly 84% appearing once. The source material was PBMCs, sampled around atezolizumab (anti-PD-L1) treatment. The source of these receptors is a man aged 50 to 60 with urothelial cancer.

The V gene is TRBV27, the J gene TRBJ2-1; 14 nucleotides align to TRBD2. With 5 bases clipped from V and 6 bases from J, the junction kept 3 bases outside the gene matches. CDR1 is MNHEY, CDR2 SMNVEV, per germline (reference sequence). The CDR3 runs 15 residues. DNA for the CDR3: TGTGCCAGCAGTCCCGGGACTAGCGGGGGCAATGAGCAGTTCTTC. Protein: CASSPGTSGGNEQFF.

The V gene is TRBV6-5, the J gene TRBJ2-6; no firm D call. Trimming shortened V by 6 bases and J by 0 bases, and 6 bases separated the two germline ends. The length of the CDR3 is 14 residues. Per the germline V gene, CDR1 is MNHEY and CDR2 is SVGAGI. CDR3 sequence reads: CASSRSSGANVLTF. CDR3 coding DNA: TGTGCCAGCAGCCGTTCCTCTGGGGCCAACGTCCTGACTTTC.

V gene TRBV6-6 combines with J gene TRBJ2-5; possibly TRBD2 for D (5 bases). Germline-derived CDR1 and CDR2 are MNHNY and SVGAGI (reference sequence). The V end was cut by 7 bases, the J end by 3 bases, with 18 bases between. The CDR3 consists of 15 residues. Here the CDR3 reads CASNKAVTLKETQYF. CDR3 in DNA: TGTGCCAGCAACAAAGCGGTAACACTAAAAGAGACCCAGTACTTC.

The chain joins TRBV19 to TRBJ1-5, with D tentatively TRBD1 (6 bases). Germline V gene data show CDR1 as LNHDA and CDR2 as SQIVND (reference sequence). CDR3 length equals 14 residues. Trimming pared 5 bases from V and 4 bases from J, leaving 12 bases between. The CDR3 here is CASSVRDINQPQHF. The CDR3, as DNA: TGTGCCAGTAGTGTTCGGGACATTAATCAGCCCCAGCATTTT.

V usage is TRBV19 and J usage is TRBJ1-2; D unresolved. CDR1 LNHDA and CDR2 SQIVND come from the germline V gene (reference sequence). This CDR3 spans 15 amino acids. The V gene lost 3 bases and the J gene lost 3 bases, with 14 bases spanning the gap. As DNA, the CDR3 is TGTGCCAGTAGTATTCGGTTCGAGGACTACTATGGCTACACCTTC. Its protein is CASSIRFEDYYGYTF.

The chain has TRBV25-1 and TRBJ1-5; 7 bases map to TRBD1. The CDR3 spans 14 residues. Germline V gene data show CDR1 as MGHDK and CDR2 as SYGVNS. Trimming removed 5 bases from V and 5 bases from J; junction bases left unmatched: 6. CDR3 in DNA: TGTGCCAGCAGTACCTGGGACAGTTATCAGCCCCAGCATTTT. Its protein is CASSTWDSYQPQHF.

This clone rates as medium-sized. The genes are TRBV2 and TRBJ2-7, with D possibly matching TRBD2 (6 bases). This CDR3 is built from 13 residues. Germline CDR1 and CDR2: SNHLY and FYNNEI. V was shortened by 4 bases and J by 7 bases, with 14 bases between the two germline ends. Here the CDR3 DNA reads TGTGCCAGCAGTGTCCGGGGAGGTGCAGAGCAGTACTTC. Protein product: CASSVRGGAEQYF.